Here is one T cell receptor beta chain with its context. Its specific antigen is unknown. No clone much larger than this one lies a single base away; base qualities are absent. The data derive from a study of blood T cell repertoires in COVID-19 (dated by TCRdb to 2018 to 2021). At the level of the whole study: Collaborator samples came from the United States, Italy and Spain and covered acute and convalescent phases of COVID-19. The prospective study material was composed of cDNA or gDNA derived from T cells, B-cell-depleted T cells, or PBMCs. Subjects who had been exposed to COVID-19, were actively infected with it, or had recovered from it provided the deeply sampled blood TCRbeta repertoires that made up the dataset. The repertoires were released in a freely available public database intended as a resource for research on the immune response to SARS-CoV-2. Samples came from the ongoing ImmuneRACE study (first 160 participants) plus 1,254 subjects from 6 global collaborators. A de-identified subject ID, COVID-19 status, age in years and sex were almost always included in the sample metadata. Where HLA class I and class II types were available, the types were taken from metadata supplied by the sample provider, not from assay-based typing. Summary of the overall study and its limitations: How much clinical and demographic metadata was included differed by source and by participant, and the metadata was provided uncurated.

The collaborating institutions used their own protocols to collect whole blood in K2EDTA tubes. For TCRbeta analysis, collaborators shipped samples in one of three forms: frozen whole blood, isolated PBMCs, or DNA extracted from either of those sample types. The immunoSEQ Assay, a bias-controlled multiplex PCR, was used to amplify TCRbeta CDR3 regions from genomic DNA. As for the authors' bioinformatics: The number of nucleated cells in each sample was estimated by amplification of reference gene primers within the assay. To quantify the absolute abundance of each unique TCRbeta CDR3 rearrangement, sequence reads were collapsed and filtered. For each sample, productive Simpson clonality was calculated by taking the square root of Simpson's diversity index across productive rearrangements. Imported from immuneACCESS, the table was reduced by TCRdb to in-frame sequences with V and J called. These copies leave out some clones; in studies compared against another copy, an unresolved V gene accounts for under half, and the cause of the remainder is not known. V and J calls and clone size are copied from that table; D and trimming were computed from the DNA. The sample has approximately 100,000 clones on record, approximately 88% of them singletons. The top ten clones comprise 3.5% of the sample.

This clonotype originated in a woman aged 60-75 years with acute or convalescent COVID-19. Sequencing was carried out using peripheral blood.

The CDR3 here reads CASSHGTGLPGGYTF. The DNA sequence is given as TGTGCCAGCTCACACGGGACAGGGCTCCCAGGCGGCTACACCTTC. The rearrangement joined TRBV18 to TRBJ1-2; a stretch of 9 junction bases matches TRBD1. CDR1 KGHSH and CDR2 LQKENI were looked up in the germline V gene. V ends up 4 bases short and J 8 bases short, with an unmatched junction base count of 11. The CDR3 runs 15 residues from the cysteine to the phenylalanine. The only DNA kept is the CDR3, 45 bases in frame from the first base.